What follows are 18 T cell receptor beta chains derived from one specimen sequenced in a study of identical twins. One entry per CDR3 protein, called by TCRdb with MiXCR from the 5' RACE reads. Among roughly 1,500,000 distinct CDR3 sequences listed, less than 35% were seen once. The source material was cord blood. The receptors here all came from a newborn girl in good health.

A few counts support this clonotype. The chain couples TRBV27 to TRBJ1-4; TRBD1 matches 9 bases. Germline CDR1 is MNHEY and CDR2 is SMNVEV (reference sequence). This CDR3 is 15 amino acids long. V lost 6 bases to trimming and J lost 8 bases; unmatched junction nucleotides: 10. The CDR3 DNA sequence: TGTGCCAGCAGACGAAAAAGGACAGGGGCGGAAAAACTGTTTTTT. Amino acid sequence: CASRRKRTGAEKLFF.

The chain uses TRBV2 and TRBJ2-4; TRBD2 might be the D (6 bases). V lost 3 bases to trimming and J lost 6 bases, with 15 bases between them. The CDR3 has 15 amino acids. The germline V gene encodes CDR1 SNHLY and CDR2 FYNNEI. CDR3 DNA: TGTGCCAGCAGTGACTGGGGAGGAGAGAGAAACATTCAGTACTTC. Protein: CASSDWGGERNIQYF.

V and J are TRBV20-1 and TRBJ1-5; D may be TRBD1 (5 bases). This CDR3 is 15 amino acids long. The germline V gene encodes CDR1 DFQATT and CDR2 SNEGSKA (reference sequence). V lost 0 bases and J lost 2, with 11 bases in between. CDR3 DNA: TGCAGTGCTAGAGATTGGAGGGACGGCAATCAGCCCCAGCATTTT. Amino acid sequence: CSARDWRDGNQPQHF.

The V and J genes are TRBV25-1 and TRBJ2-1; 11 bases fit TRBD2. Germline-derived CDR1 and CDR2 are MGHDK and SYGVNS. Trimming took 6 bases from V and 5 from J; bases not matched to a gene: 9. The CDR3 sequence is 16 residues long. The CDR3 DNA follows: TGTGCCAGCAGACTGAAAGAGGGACTAGCGGACAATGAGCAGTTCTTC. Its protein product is CASRLKEGLADNEQFF.

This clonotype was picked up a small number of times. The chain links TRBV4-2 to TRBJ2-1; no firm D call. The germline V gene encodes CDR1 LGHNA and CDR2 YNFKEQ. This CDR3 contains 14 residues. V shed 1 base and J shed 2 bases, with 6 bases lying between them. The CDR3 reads CASSQGEPYNEQFF. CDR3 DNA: TGTGCCAGCAGCCAAGGCGAACCCTACAATGAGCAGTTCTTC.

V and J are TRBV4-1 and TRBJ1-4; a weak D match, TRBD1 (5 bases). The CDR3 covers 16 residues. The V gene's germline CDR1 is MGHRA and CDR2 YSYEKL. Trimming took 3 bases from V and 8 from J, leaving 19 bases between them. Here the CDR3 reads CASSQPTSRVGEKLFF. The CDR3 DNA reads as TGCGCCAGCAGCCAGCCGACTTCCAGGGTTGGAGAAAAACTGTTTTTT.

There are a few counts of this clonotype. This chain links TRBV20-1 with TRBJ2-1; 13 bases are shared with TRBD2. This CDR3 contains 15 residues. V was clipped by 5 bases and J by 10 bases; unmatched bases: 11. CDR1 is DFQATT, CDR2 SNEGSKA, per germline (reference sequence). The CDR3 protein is CSARKTSGRLGEQFF. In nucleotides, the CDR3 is TGCAGTGCTCGTAAGACTAGCGGGAGGTTAGGGGAGCAGTTCTTC.

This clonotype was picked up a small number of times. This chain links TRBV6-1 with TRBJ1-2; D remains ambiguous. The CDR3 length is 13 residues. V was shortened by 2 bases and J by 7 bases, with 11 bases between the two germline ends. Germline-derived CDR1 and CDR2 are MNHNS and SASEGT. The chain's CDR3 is CASSEQVSGGYTF. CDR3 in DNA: TGTGCCAGCAGTGAACAGGTATCCGGTGGCTACACCTTC.

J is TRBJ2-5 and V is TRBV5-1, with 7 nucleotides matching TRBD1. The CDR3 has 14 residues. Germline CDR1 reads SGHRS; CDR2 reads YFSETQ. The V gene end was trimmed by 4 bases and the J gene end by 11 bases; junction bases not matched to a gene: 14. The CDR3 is CASSQWDSSYGQYF. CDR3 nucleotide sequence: TGCGCCAGCAGCCAATGGGACAGCTCCTACGGGCAGTACTTC.

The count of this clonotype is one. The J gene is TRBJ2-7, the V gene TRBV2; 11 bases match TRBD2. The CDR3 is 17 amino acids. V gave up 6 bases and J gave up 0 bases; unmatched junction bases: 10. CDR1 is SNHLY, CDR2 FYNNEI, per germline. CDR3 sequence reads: CASRMASGRSSSYEQYF. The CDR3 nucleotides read TGTGCCAGCAGGATGGCTAGCGGGAGGTCTAGCTCCTACGAGCAGTACTTC.

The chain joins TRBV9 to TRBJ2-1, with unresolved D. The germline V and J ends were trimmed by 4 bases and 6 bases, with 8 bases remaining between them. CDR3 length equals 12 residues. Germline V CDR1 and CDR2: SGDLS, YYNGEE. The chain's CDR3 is CASSPYVNEQFF. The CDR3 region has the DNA TGTGCCAGCAGCCCCTATGTCAATGAGCAGTTCTTC.

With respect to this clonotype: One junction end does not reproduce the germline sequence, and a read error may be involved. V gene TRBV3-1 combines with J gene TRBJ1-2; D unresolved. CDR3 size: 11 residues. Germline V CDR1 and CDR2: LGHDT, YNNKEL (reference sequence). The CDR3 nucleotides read TGCGCCAGCAGCCATGACCATGGCTACACCTTC. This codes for CASSHDHGYTF.

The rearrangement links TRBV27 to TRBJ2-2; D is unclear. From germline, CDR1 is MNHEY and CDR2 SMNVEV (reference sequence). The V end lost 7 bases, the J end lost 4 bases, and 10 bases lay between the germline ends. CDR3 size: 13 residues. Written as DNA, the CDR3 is TGTGCCAGCACCGTCTCTGTCACCGGGGAGCTGTTTTTT. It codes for CASTVSVTGELFF.

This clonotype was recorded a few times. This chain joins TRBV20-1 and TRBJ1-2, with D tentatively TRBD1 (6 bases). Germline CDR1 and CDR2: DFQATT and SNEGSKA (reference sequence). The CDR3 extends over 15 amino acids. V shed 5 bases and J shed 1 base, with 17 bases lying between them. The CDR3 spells CSAYPEPGHNYGYTF. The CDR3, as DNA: TGCAGTGCTTATCCAGAACCGGGACATAACTATGGCTACACCTTC.

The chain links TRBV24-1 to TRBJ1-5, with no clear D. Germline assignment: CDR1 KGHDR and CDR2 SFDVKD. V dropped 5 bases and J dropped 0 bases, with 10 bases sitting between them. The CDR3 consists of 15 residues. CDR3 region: CATSGSGDSNQPQHF. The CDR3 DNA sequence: TGTGCCACCAGTGGGTCAGGAGATAGCAATCAGCCCCAGCATTTT.

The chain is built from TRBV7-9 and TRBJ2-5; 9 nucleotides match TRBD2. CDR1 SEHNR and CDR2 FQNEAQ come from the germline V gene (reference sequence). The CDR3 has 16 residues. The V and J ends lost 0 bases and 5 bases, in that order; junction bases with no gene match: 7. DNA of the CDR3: TGTGCCAGCAGCTTAGCGGCCGCTAGCGGGGTGGAGACCCAGTACTTC. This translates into CASSLAAASGVETQYF.

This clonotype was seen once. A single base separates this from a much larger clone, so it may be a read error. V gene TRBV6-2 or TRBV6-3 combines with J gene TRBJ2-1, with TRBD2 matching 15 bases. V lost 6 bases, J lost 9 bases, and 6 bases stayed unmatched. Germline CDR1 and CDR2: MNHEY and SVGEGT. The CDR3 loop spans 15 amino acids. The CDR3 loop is CASSRTSGRASEQFF. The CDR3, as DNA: TGTGCCAGCAGCCGGACTAGCGGGAGGGCCAGTGAGCAGTTCTTC.

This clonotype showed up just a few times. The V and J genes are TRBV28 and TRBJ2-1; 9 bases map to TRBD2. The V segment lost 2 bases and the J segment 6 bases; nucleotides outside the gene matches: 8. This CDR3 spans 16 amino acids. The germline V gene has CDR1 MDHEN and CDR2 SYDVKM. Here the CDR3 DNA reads TGTGCCAGCAGTTTACTAGCGGGGCCCTCGGGCAATGAGCAGTTCTTC. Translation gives CASSLLAGPSGNEQFF.